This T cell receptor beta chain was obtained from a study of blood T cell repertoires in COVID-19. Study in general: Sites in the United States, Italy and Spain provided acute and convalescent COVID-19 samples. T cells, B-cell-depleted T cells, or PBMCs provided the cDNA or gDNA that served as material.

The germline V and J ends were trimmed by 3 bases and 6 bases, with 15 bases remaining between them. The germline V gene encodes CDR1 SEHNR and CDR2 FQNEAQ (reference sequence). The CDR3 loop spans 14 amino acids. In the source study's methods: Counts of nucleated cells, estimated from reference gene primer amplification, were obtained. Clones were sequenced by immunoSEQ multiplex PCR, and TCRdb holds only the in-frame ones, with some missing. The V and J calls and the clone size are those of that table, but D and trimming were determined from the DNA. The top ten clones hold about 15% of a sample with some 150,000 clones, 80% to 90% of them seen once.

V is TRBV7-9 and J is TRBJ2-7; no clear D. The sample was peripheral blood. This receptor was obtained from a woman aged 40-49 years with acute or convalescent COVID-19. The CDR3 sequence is CASSFSLKTFEQYF. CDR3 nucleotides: TGTGCCAGCAGCTTTTCCCTAAAGACATTCGAGCAGTACTTC.